The source of this T cell receptor beta chain is a study of control samples from healthy donors and cancer patients. Per the germline V gene, CDR1 is MDHEN and CDR2 is SYDVKM. The CDR3 is 16 residues long. With 6 bases removed from V and 4 bases from J, the gap between germline ends came to 18 bases. Sequencing used immunoSEQ multiplex PCR; TCRdb keeps in-frame clones, though not all of them. The profile shows about 160,000 clones, roughly 92% of them singletons. The genes are TRBV28 and TRBJ2-2, with TRBD2 as a possible D gene (5 bases). This TCR was recovered from a woman aged 25 to 39 in good health. The sequenced sample consisted of blood. The CDR3 here is CASSVFPRAGTGELFF. CDR3 DNA: TGTGCCAGCAGCGTTTTTCCGAGGGCGGGCACCGGGGAGCTGTTTTTT.